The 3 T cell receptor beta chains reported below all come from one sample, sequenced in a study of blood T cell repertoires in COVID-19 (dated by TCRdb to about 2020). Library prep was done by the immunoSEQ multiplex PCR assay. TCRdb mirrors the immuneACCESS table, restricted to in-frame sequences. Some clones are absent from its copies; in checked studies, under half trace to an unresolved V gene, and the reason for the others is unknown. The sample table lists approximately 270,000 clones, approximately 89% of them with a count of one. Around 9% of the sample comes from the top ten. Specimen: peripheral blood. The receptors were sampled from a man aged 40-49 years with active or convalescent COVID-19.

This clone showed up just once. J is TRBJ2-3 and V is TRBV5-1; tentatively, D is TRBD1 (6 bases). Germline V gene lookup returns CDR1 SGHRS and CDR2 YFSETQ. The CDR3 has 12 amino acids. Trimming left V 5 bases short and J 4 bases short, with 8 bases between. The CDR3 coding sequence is TGCGCCAGCAGAGGACAGCCAGATACGCAGTATTTT. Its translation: CASRGQPDTQYF.

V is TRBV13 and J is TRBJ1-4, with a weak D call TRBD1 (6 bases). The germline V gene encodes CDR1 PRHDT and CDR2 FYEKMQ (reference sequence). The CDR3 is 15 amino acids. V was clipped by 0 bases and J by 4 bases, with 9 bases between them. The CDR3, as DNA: TGTGCCAGCAGCTTAGGGACAGGAGATAATGAAAAACTGTTTTTT. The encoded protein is CASSLGTGDNEKLFF.

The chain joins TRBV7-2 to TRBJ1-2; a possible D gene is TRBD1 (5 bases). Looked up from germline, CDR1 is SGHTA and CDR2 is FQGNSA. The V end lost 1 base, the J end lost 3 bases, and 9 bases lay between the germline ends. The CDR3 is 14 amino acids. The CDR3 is CASSLVGGDYGYTF. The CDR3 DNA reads TGTGCCAGCAGCTTAGTTGGAGGGGACTATGGCTACACCTTC.